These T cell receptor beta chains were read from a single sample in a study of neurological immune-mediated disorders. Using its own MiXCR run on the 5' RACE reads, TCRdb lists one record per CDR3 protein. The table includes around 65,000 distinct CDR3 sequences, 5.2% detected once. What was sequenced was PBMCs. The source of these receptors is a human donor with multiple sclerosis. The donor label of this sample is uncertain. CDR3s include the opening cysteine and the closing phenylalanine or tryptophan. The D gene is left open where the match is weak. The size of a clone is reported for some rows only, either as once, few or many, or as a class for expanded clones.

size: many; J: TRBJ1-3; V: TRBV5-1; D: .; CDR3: CASSDLGDTIYF; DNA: TGCGCCAGCAGCGATTTGGGGGACACCATATATTTT
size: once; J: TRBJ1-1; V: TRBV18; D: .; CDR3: CASSPSFYMNTEAFF; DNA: TGTGCCAGCTCACCGAGTTTTTACATGAACACTGAAGCTTTCTTT
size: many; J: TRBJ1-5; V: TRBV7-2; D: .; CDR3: CASSARVGGNQPQHF; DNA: TGTGCCAGCTCGGCACGGGTGGGTGGCAATCAGCCCCAGCATTTT
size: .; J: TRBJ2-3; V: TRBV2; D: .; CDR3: CASSDRRSTDTQYF; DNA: TGTGCCAGCAGTGATAGAAGGTCGACAGATACGCAGTATTTT
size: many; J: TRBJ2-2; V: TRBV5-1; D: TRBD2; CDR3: CASKGTTLGAGELFF; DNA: TGCGCCAGCAAGGGGACTACTTTAGGCGCCGGGGAGCTGTTTTTT
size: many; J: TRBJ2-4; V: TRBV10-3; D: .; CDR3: CAISESAPPGTKNIQYF; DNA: TGTGCCATCAGTGAGTCGGCCCCCCCGGGGACAAAAAACATTCAGTACTTC
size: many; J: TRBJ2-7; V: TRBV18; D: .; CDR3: CASSPQEYEQYF; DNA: TGTGCCAGCTCACCACAAGAGTATGAGCAGTACTTC
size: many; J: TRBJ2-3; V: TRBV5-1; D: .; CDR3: CASSLPGSTDTQYF; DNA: TGCGCCAGCAGCTTGCCAGGGAGCACAGATACGCAGTATTTT
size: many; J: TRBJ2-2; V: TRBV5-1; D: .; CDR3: CASSLVGTYTGELFF; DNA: TGCGCCAGCAGCTTGGTTGGGACATACACCGGGGAGCTGTTTTTT
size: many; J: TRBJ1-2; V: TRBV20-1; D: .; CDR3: CSATPDSLDAGELHAF; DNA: TGCAGTGCTACCCCGGACAGTTTAGACGCCGGGGAGCTACACGCCTTC
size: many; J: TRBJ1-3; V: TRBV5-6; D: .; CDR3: CASSPRGGDTIYF; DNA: TGTGCCAGCAGCCCCCGGGGGGGGGACACCATATATTTT
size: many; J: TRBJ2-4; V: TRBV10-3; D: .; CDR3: CATGVDKNIQYF; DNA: TGTGCCACTGGGGTAGATAAAAACATTCAGTACTTC
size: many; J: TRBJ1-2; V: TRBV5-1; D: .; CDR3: CASSLYSSNYGYTF; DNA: TGCGCCAGCAGCTTGTACAGCTCTAACTATGGCTACACCTTC
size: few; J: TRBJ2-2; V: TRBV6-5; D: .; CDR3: CASRLQGNTGELFF; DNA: TGTGCCAGCAGATTACAGGGGAACACCGGGGAGCTGTTTTTT
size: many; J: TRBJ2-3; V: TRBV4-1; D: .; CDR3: CASSYSRGPGDTQYF; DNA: TGCGCCAGCAGCTACTCACGGGGCCCCGGGGATACGCAGTATTTT
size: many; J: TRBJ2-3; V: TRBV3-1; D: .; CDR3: CASSGLRSTDTQYF; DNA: TGTGCCAGCAGCGGGCTACGTAGCACAGATACGCAGTATTTT